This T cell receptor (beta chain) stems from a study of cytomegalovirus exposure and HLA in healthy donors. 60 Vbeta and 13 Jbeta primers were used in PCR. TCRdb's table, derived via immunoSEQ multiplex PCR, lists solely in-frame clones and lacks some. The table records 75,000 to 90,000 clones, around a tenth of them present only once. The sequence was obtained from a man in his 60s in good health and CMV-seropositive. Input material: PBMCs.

CDR3 sequence (DNA): TGTGCCAGCAGTGCTCGCCGAGGGAGGGGAAGCGGGGAGACCCAGTACTTC. Translated: CASSARRGRGSGETQYF. This chain joins TRBV25-1 and TRBJ2-5; 7 bases are a match to TRBD2. Trimming removed 4 bases from V and 5 bases from J; junction bases left unmatched: 16. There are 17 residues in the CDR3. CDR1 and CDR2 (germline): MGHDK, SYGVNS.